This note documents a single TCR beta chain sequence. Sequencing used immunoSEQ multiplex PCR; TCRdb keeps in-frame clones, though not all of them. The table lists 110,000 or so clones, 85% to 90% of them singletons. The sample comes from a study of blood T cell repertoires in COVID-19. Study at large: The study drew acute and convalescent COVID-19 samples from the United States, Italy and Spain. Nucleic acid was either cDNA or gDNA, and it came from T cells, B-cell-depleted T cells, or PBMCs.

The CDR3 has 11 amino acids. Germline lookup yields CDR1 SGHRS and CDR2 YFSETQ. The V and J ends lost 7 bases and 5 bases respectively, with 9 bases between them. The receptor was derived from a man in his sixties or seventies who had recovered from COVID-19. The chain recombines TRBV5-1 with TRBJ2-5, with no clear D. The source material was peripheral blood. The CDR3 DNA reads as TGCGCCAGCGCCGAACAGGAGACCCAGTACTTC. Residues: CASAEQETQYF.